These 29 T cell receptor beta chains originate from one sample sequenced in a study of T cell repertoires in cytomegalovirus infection (dated by TCRdb to about 2019). Reads for this sample came from an Illumina HiSeq 1500. Using fastp trimming at Q25 and MiXCR clonotype assembly, TCRdb reanalyzed the public sequencing data and kept in-frame beta chains. Each record represents a unique CDR3 protein, reported with the most common genes and DNA among its rows. The sample includes about 200,000 distinct CDR3 sequences, with 8.5% to 10% observed a single time. The leading ten clones occupy approximately 4.6% of the sample. Specimen: PBMCs. Receptors were obtained from a human donor in good health (CMV status not recorded). Some clones in this sample may be carry-over from other donors' samples.

This clonotype was picked up many times. The gene calls are TRBV7-8 and TRBJ2-3; 8 bases line up with TRBD1. Germline-derived CDR1 and CDR2 are SGHVS and FQNEAQ. V lost 4 bases, J lost 1 base, and 1 base stayed unmatched. The CDR3 length is 14 residues. CDR3 nucleotide sequence: TGTGCCAGCAGCTCGGACAGGGGCACAGATACGCAGTATTTT. It encodes CASSSDRGTDTQYF. The entire variable domain, with the rest obtained from reference TRBV7-8 and TRBJ2-3, is as follows: GAGVSQSPRYKVAKRGQDVALRCDPISGHVSLFWYQQALGQGPEFLTYFQNEAQLDKSGLPSDRFFAERPEGSVSTLKIQRTQQEDSAVYLCASSSDRGTDTQYFGPGTRLTVL.

This clonotype was observed at least ten times. The chain joins TRBV12-3 or TRBV12-4 to TRBJ1-2; D is uncertain. Deletions cut 0 bases from V and 7 bases from J, with 3 bases between. The CDR3 is 11 residues long. The CDR3 DNA reads TGTGCCAGCAGTTTAGCGGGTGGCTACACCTTC. This gives the protein CASSLAGGYTF.

This clonotype was counted between two and nine times. The chain couples TRBV25-1 to TRBJ1-6; 8 nucleotides align to TRBD1. CDR3 length: 16 residues. Germline V gene data show CDR1 as MGHDK and CDR2 as SYGVNS. The ends lost 4 bases at V and 9 bases at J; junction bases unmatched: 11. The CDR3 DNA follows: TGTGCCAGCAGTGTGCCCTCCCGGACAGGGACTTCACCCCTCCACTTT. Translating gives CASSVPSRTGTSPLHF.

This clonotype was observed many times. The chain carries TRBV6-5 and TRBJ1-5; 9 bases align to TRBD1. Germline CDR1 reads MNHEY; CDR2 reads SVGAGI. J gave up 6 bases and V 6 bases, and 9 bases lay outside the gene matches. CDR3 length: 15 residues. CDR3 sequence reads: CASSQRQGGTQPQHF. The CDR3 DNA is TGTGCCAGCAGCCAAAGACAGGGGGGTACTCAGCCCCAGCATTTT.

The chain joins TRBV14 to TRBJ2-5; D remains ambiguous. The germline CDR1 and CDR2 sequences are SGHDN and FVKESK. This CDR3 comprises 13 residues. The V end was cut by 5 bases, the J end by 3 bases, with 10 bases between. CDR3 loop: CASSYDLKETQYF. CDR3 bases: TGTGCCAGCAGCTACGACCTGAAAGAGACCCAGTACTTC.

This clonotype was recorded many times. This chain links TRBV7-2 with TRBJ2-3; TRBD2 matches 7 bases. V lost 2 bases to trimming and J lost 3 bases; unmatched junction nucleotides: 5. The CDR3 is made up of 15 amino acids. The germline gives CDR1 SGHTA, CDR2 FQGNSA. As DNA, the CDR3 is TGTGCCAGCAGCTTAAAGCGGGAACGGACAGATACGCAGTATTTT. Its translation: CASSLKRERTDTQYF.

The chain combines TRBV20-1 with TRBJ1-5, with 8 bases matching TRBD1. Per germline, CDR1 DFQATT and CDR2 SNEGSKA (reference sequence). V lost 3 bases to trimming and J lost 2 bases; unmatched junction nucleotides: 21. The length of the CDR3 is 20 residues. The CDR3 nucleotides are TGCAGTGCTAGGGAACCCCGACCCTCGACAGGGGAGGACGGCAATCAGCCCCAGCATTTT. It codes for CSAREPRPSTGEDGNQPQHF.

This clonotype was detected many times. V is TRBV7-2 and J is TRBJ2-1; 13 nucleotides match TRBD2. Trimming took 5 bases from V and 8 from J; bases not matched to a gene: 6. CDR1 and CDR2 from the germline V gene are SGHTA and FQGNSA. The CDR3 totals 15 residues. The CDR3 protein is CASSLGLAGIYEQFF. CDR3 DNA: TGTGCCAGCAGCCTGGGACTAGCGGGAATTTATGAGCAGTTCTTC.

Many counts were recorded for this clonotype. This chain uses TRBV7-2 with TRBJ2-7; D is uncertain. CDR1 is SGHTA and CDR2 is FQGNSA in the germline V gene. The CDR3 contains 12 residues. V dropped 5 bases and J dropped 3 bases, with 8 bases sitting between them. The CDR3 DNA reads as TGTGCCAGCAGCGTGTTGGGCTACGAGCAGTACTTC. It encodes CASSVLGYEQYF.

The table lists this clonotype with many counts. The chain couples TRBV7-2 to TRBJ2-5; 7 bases match TRBD1. This CDR3 is built from 15 residues. V lost 5 bases and J lost 5; bases outside the gene matches: 11. Germline V lookup: CDR1 SGHTA, CDR2 FQGNSA. The DNA of the CDR3 is TGTGCCAGCAGCGTGGGACAGTCACTGGGGGAGACCCAGTACTTC. Translating gives CASSVGQSLGETQYF.

This clonotype was counted ten times or more. The V call is TRBV24-1, the J call TRBJ2-2; a weak D match, TRBD2 (6 bases). This CDR3 is 15 amino acids long. The V end was cut by 2 bases, the J end by 4 bases, with 10 bases between. CDR1 and CDR2 from the germline V gene are KGHDR and SFDVKD. This CDR3 is CATSDWEDFTGELFF. The DNA for the CDR3 is TGTGCCACCAGTGATTGGGAGGACTTCACCGGGGAGCTGTTTTTT.

About this clonotype: This may be a read error, as it is one base from a much larger clone. V is TRBV7-8 and J is TRBJ2-3, with unresolved D. Germline V gene sequence: CDR1 SGHVS, CDR2 FQNEAQ. This CDR3 is 13 amino acids long. Trimming pared 5 bases from V and 4 bases from J, leaving 10 bases between. CDR3 loop: CASSPARADTQYF. The CDR3 nucleotides read TGTGCCAGCAGCCCCGCCCGCGCAGATACGCAGTATTTT.

This chain joins TRBV20-1 and TRBJ2-1; D gene unclear. Trimming took off 3 bases at V and 3 bases at J, with 12 bases between the two ends. The CDR3 runs to 14 residues. Germline CDR1 is DFQATT and CDR2 is SNEGSKA (reference sequence). The CDR3 spells CSASSGVVYNEQFF. In DNA, the CDR3 is TGCAGTGCTAGCTCTGGGGTGGTCTACAATGAGCAGTTCTTC.

This clonotype was recorded many times. V and J are TRBV7-2 and TRBJ2-7, with D unclear. The length of the CDR3 is 12 residues. Per germline, CDR1 SGHTA and CDR2 FQGNSA. The V gene lost 2 bases and the J gene lost 4 bases, with 6 bases spanning the gap. CDR3 sequence: CASSLYGYEQYF. DNA for the CDR3: TGTGCCAGCAGCTTATATGGGTACGAGCAGTACTTC.

This clonotype has more than one count but fewer than ten. This chain links TRBV2 with TRBJ1-2; 9 bases line up with TRBD1. The CDR3 runs to 15 residues. V dropped 3 bases and J dropped 5; count of bases not matched to a gene: 7. Germline assignment: CDR1 SNHLY and CDR2 FYNNEI. The CDR3 DNA is TGTGCCAGCAGTGACGGGACAGGGAGTGGGTATGGCTACACCTTC. Translated, it gives CASSDGTGSGYGYTF.

This clonotype was counted many times. V gene TRBV5-5 combines with J gene TRBJ2-7, with TRBD1 as a possible D gene (5 bases). V lost 2 bases, J lost 6 bases, and 9 bases lay in between. The CDR3 loop spans 12 amino acids. Germline assignment: CDR1 SGHKS and CDR2 YYEKEE (reference sequence). CDR3 in amino acids: CASSFQGPEQYF. CDR3 sequence (DNA): TGTGCCAGCAGCTTCCAGGGCCCCGAGCAGTACTTC. The whole variable domain, remainder taken from reference TRBV5-5 and TRBJ2-7, is DAGVTQSPTHLIKTRGQQVTLRCSPISGHKSVSWYQQVLGQGPQFIFQYYEKEERGRGNFPDRFSARQFPNYSSELNVNALLLGDSALYLCASSFQGPEQYFGPGTRLTVT.

The chain is built from TRBV7-9 and TRBJ2-7; TRBD2 aligns across 7 bases. V shed 5 bases, J shed 5 bases, and the junction held 12 bases outside the gene matches. The germline CDR1 and CDR2 sequences are SEHNR and FQNEAQ (reference sequence). CDR3 length: 15 amino acids. The CDR3 sequence: CASSPLAGAINEQYF. For the CDR3, the DNA is TGTGCCAGCAGCCCCCTTGCGGGAGCTATCAACGAGCAGTACTTC.

This clonotype was detected a few times. The chain recombines TRBV4-1 with TRBJ1-3; no definite D call. CDR3 size: 17 residues. With 2 bases removed from V and 0 bases from J, the gap between germline ends came to 14 bases. Per the germline V gene, CDR1 is MGHRA and CDR2 is YSYEKL. DNA of the CDR3: TGCGCCAGCAGCCAACTAAGCTCGGCGGGCTCTGGAAACACCATATATTTT. It specifies CASSQLSSAGSGNTIYF.

The sample holds many counts of this clonotype. The J gene is TRBJ1-5, the V gene TRBV7-2; D call uncertain. The V gene lost 5 bases and the J gene lost 0 bases, with 11 bases spanning the gap. The germline gives CDR1 SGHTA, CDR2 FQGNSA. The CDR3 has 15 amino acids. This CDR3 is CASSQDGYSNQPQHF. Written as DNA, the CDR3 is TGTGCCAGCAGCCAGGACGGTTATAGCAATCAGCCCCAGCATTTT.

This rearrangement joins TRBV7-9 to TRBJ1-2; D is unresolved. The CDR3 spans 13 residues. CDR1 is SEHNR, CDR2 FQNEAQ, per germline (reference sequence). V was cut by 2 bases and J by 8 bases, with 12 bases left in between. The chain's CDR3 is CASSLSPSMGYTF. DNA of the CDR3: TGTGCCAGCAGCTTAAGCCCCTCTATGGGCTACACCTTC.

The chain couples TRBV6-2 or TRBV6-3 to TRBJ2-3; 10 bases map to TRBD2. With V trimmed by 8 bases and J by 8 bases, 16 bases remained unmatched. Germline CDR1 MNHEY, CDR2 SVGEGT. The CDR3 contains 16 residues. The CDR3 here is CASGDRTSGRPVTQYF. The DNA for the CDR3 is TGTGCCAGCGGGGACAGGACTAGCGGAAGGCCAGTTACGCAGTATTTT.

This clonotype was picked up many times. The chain recombines TRBV6-2 or TRBV6-3 with TRBJ2-1, with TRBD2 matching over 8 bases. The J segment lost 4 bases and the V segment lost 6 bases, leaving 11 bases of the junction unmatched. The germline V gene has CDR1 MNHEY and CDR2 SVGEGT. The CDR3 spans 16 residues. In DNA, the CDR3 is TGTGCCAGCAGCCACCCTAAGCGGGGGACTTACAATGAGCAGTTCTTC. It translates to CASSHPKRGTYNEQFF.

This clonotype came up many times. The rearrangement uses TRBV5-6 and TRBJ2-3, with D unclear. The CDR3 runs to 12 residues. V was shortened by 5 bases and J by 4 bases, with 8 bases between the two germline ends. Germline CDR1 is SGHDT and CDR2 is YYEEEE. The CDR3 DNA reads as TGTGCCAGCAGTCGGGCGGCAGATACGCAGTATTTT. Its protein is CASSRAADTQYF.

The V and J genes are TRBV6-2 or TRBV6-3 and TRBJ2-1; D remains ambiguous. CDR1 MNHEY and CDR2 SVGEGT come from the germline V gene. CDR3 length: 14 amino acids. V lost 7 bases and J lost 3, with 13 bases in between. The chain's CDR3 is CASTQRKGYNEQFF. CDR3 sequence (DNA): TGTGCCAGCACGCAAAGAAAGGGCTACAATGAGCAGTTCTTC.

This clonotype was detected ten times or more. V is TRBV7-2 and J is TRBJ1-5; D call uncertain. The CDR3 is 12 amino acids. Germline CDR1 and CDR2: SGHTA and FQGNSA. Trimming pared 1 base from V and 4 bases from J, leaving 2 bases between. CDR3 amino acids: CASSLGNQPQHF. CDR3 coding DNA: TGTGCCAGCAGCTTAGGGAATCAGCCCCAGCATTTT.

This clonotype occurred many times. The chain has TRBV6-2 or TRBV6-3 and TRBJ2-6, with no clear D. Germline CDR1 reads MNHEY; CDR2 reads SVGEGT. This CDR3 is 14 amino acids long. V was pared by 2 bases and J by 0 bases, with 2 bases between. The CDR3 region is CASSYNSGANVLTF. In DNA form, the CDR3 reads TGTGCCAGCAGTTACAACTCTGGGGCCAACGTCCTGACTTTC.

This clonotype was observed a handful of times. This chain connects TRBV27 to TRBJ2-7; 7 nucleotides align to TRBD1. Looked up from germline, CDR1 is MNHEY and CDR2 is SMNVEV (reference sequence). The CDR3 spans 12 residues. With V trimmed by 8 bases and J by 1 base, 2 bases remained unmatched. CDR3 nucleotides: TGTGCCAGCTGGGACAGATCCTACGAGCAGTACTTC. Translating it yields CASWDRSYEQYF.

This clonotype was seen ten or more times. The chain joins TRBV7-2 to TRBJ2-7; tentative D call: TRBD1 (6 bases). The V end was cut by 1 base, the J end by 5 bases, with 6 bases between. Germline V CDR1 and CDR2: SGHTA, FQGNSA. CDR3 length equals 12 residues. The CDR3 is CASSLDRDEQYF. CDR3 in DNA: TGTGCCAGCAGCTTAGACAGGGACGAGCAGTACTTC.

This rearrangement joins TRBV30 to TRBJ1-1; D may be TRBD1 (6 bases). The V end was cut by 0 bases, the J end by 1 base, with 15 bases between. The CDR3 extends over 16 amino acids. Germline assignment: CDR1 GTSNPN and CDR2 SVGIG (reference sequence). This chain's CDR3 is CAWSVWGAKENTEAFF. CDR3 DNA: TGTGCCTGGAGTGTATGGGGGGCCAAAGAGAACACTGAAGCTTTCTTT.